A selection of T cell receptor beta chains follows, all from one sample in a study of technical replicates of blood from a handful of donors. TCRdb's table, derived via immunoSEQ multiplex PCR, lists solely in-frame clones and lacks some. The sample lists about 94,000 clones, approximately 94% occurring once. The specimen was T cells isolated from PBMCs. The receptors were gathered from a human donor in good health. Each CDR3 is given without its conserved first and last residue. The D gene is left open where the match is weak.

j_gene | d_gene | v_gene | CDR3aa
TRBJ2-1 | NA | TRBV4-1 | ASSQGKGRSYNEQF
TRBJ1-4 | NA | TRBV9 | ASSPDSNEKLF
TRBJ2-1 | NA | TRBV19 | ASTPLASSSNEQF
TRBJ2-3 | NA | TRBV6-5 | ASSYAWAGGTDTQY
TRBJ1-5 | TRBD1 | TRBV28 | ASSLTTGGWFGSNQPQH
TRBJ1-2 | TRBD1 | TRBV28 | ASSTPTGTNYGYT
TRBJ1-4 | NA | TRBV29-1 | SVEGAGEKLF
TRBJ2-3 | TRBD2 | TRBV28 | ASGLAGGTDTQY
TRBJ2-2 | NA | TRBV7-9 | ASRPVRDFTGELF
TRBJ2-3 | TRBD2 | TRBV15 | ATSMNRGSGRQTDTQY
TRBJ1-2 | NA | TRBV5-1 | ASSPGAGAKTYGYT
TRBJ2-7 | NA | TRBV7-9 | ASSLGTASYEQY
TRBJ1-5 | NA | TRBV5-1 | ASSLGQGPSNQPQH
TRBJ2-1 | NA | TRBV7-9 | ASSLDFSIAGEF
TRBJ2-2 | TRBD2 | TRBV9 | ASSVAGSGGRNTGELF
TRBJ1-4 | NA | TRBV4-1 | ASSQIGEGATNEKLF
TRBJ2-5 | NA | TRBV7-6 | ASSLVSYQETQY
TRBJ2-7 | TRBD2 | TRBV7-9 | ASSPLSLLSGGEQY
TRBJ1-2 | NA | TRBV2 | ASSEGPEYGYT
TRBJ2-3 | NA | TRBV5-1 | ASSLGTVEGDTQY
TRBJ2-7 | TRBD1 | TRBV9 | ASSPRTGAPYEQY
TRBJ2-7 | NA | TRBV6-1 | ASTPRDTFSEQY
TRBJ1-4 | TRBD1 | TRBV6-5 | ASSLTGSTNEKLF
TRBJ1-4 | NA | TRBV5-1 | ASSVTGSPGTNEKLF
TRBJ2-7 | NA | TRBV20-1 | SVHRAGEQY
TRBJ2-2 | NA | TRBV9 | ASSATGRVNTGELF
TRBJ2-5 | NA | TRBV2 | ASSAPLRETQY
TRBJ1-1 | TRBD1 | TRBV2 | ATCGGTGNTEAF
TRBJ2-7 | NA | TRBV7-9 | ASSLEQTDYEQY
TRBJ1-3 | NA | TRBV4-1 | ASSQQGFSGNTIY
TRBJ2-1 | TRBD2 | TRBV6-5 | ASSLIAGGPYEQF
TRBJ2-7 | TRBD2 | TRBV7-6 | ASSGGEGGSAYEQY
TRBJ2-3 | TRBD2 | TRBV7-8 | ASSLGLAVLDGTDTQY
TRBJ1-2 | TRBD1 | TRBV28 | ASSYLYRGLGGYT
TRBJ2-7 | TRBD1 | TRBV6-6 | ASIKTAGGHEQY
TRBJ1-1 | NA | TRBV21-1 | ASSSTTPDRGRLKGRTF
TRBJ2-7 | NA | TRBV18 | ASSLGPGVYEQY
TRBJ2-5 | NA | TRBV7-9 | ASSRPVGGDQETQY